The next 23 T cell receptor beta chains were all read from a single sample in a study of blood T cell repertoires in COVID-19. Measured with immunoSEQ multiplex PCR; TCRdb has only the in-frame clones, and not every one. The sample holds about 300,000 clones; 65% to 90% are singletons and the top ten take about an eighth. The sequenced material came from peripheral blood. The receptors stem from a human donor in a cohort sampled during active COVID-19.

The genes are TRBV3-1 (or the pseudogene TRBV3-2) and TRBJ2-5, with a weak D call TRBD2 (6 bases). The CDR3 totals 18 residues. V was cut by 3 bases and J by 5 bases, with 25 bases left in between. Per germline, CDR1 LGHDT and CDR2 YNNKEL (reference sequence). The CDR3: CASSHYRLISGAGETQYF. In nucleotides, the CDR3 is TGTGCCAGCAGCCACTACAGACTTATCTCCGGCGCGGGGGAGACCCAGTACTTC.

The chain is built from TRBV18 and TRBJ1-2; D ambiguous. There are 15 residues in the CDR3. CDR1 is KGHSH, CDR2 LQKENI, per germline. V was shortened by 3 bases and J by 0 bases, with 11 bases between the two germline ends. CDR3 in DNA: TGTGCCAGCTCACCGAGGGAGAATCCTAACTATGGCTACACCTTC. Residues: CASSPRENPNYGYTF.

The chain has TRBV27 and TRBJ1-1; D unresolved. Trimming stripped 6 bases from V and 4 bases from J, with 9 bases between. The germline gives CDR1 MNHEY, CDR2 SMNVEV (reference sequence). The CDR3 consists of 12 residues. Here the CDR3 DNA reads TGTGCCAGCAGATCCAGTGGCACTGAAGCTTTCTTT. This encodes CASRSSGTEAFF.

The chain recombines TRBV9 with TRBJ2-1; D is ambiguous. This CDR3 is 11 amino acids long. The V gene's germline CDR1 is SGDLS and CDR2 YYNGEE. The germline V and J ends were trimmed by 7 bases and 7 bases, with 9 bases remaining between them. The CDR3 DNA is TGTGCCAGCGGTGTGGAGAATGAGCAGTTCTTC. Translating it yields CASGVENEQFF.

The chain joins TRBV28 to TRBJ2-1; 7 nucleotides agree with TRBD2. CDR3 length: 14 amino acids. V shed 8 bases and J 5 bases; nucleotides not matched to a gene: 9. In germline, CDR1 is MDHEN, CDR2 SYDVKM. CDR3 in amino acids: CASGRLAPDNEQFF. The CDR3 DNA reads TGTGCCAGCGGGAGACTAGCACCTGACAATGAGCAGTTCTTC.

This chain uses TRBV29-1 with TRBJ2-2; a weak D match, TRBD1 (6 bases). This CDR3 has 14 amino acids. Germline CDR1 SQVTM, CDR2 ANQGSEA. V dropped 1 base and J dropped 2 bases, with 8 bases sitting between them. CDR3 region: CSVEAGTNTGELFF. DNA for the CDR3: TGCAGCGTTGAAGCCGGGACAAACACCGGGGAGCTGTTTTTT.

The rearrangement uses TRBV7-2 and TRBJ1-2; 7 bases line up with TRBD1. J lost 8 bases, V lost 1 base, and 7 bases had no gene match. From germline, CDR1 is SGHTA and CDR2 FQGNSA. The CDR3 length is 14 residues. This CDR3 is CASSLGITGAGYTF. The CDR3 DNA reads as TGTGCCAGCAGCTTAGGGATTACAGGGGCCGGCTACACCTTC.

This sequence joins TRBV13 and TRBJ2-3, with TRBD2 matching over 10 bases. The germline V gene encodes CDR1 PRHDT and CDR2 FYEKMQ (reference sequence). V shed 5 bases, J shed 5 bases, and the junction held 7 bases outside the gene matches. CDR3 size: 15 residues. The CDR3 DNA reads TGTGCCAGCAGCCACAGGACTAGCGGAAGAGATACGCAGTATTTT. This codes for CASSHRTSGRDTQYF.

The chain uses TRBV24-1 and TRBJ2-1, with D tentatively TRBD1 (6 bases). Germline lookup yields CDR1 KGHDR and CDR2 SFDVKD. Trimming removed 3 bases at V and 6 bases at J, with 11 bases between. The CDR3 loop spans 14 amino acids. CDR3 region: CATSDPDRPNEQFF. CDR3 coding DNA: TGTGCCACCAGTGATCCTGACAGGCCCAATGAGCAGTTCTTC.

The rearrangement uses TRBV5-6 and TRBJ1-5; D call uncertain. This CDR3 contains 15 residues. Trimming cost V 3 bases and J 2 bases, with 12 bases left between them. Germline assignment: CDR1 SGHDT and CDR2 YYEEEE. The DNA of the CDR3 is TGTGCCAGCAGCTCGTCCCGGAGGGGCAATCAGCCCCAGCATTTT. Translated: CASSSSRRGNQPQHF.

Comments on this clone: The junction differs from germline at one of its ends, possibly a read error. The chain employs TRBV19 and TRBJ2-1; TRBD2 matches at 9 bases. CDR1 is LNHDA, CDR2 SQIVND, per germline (reference sequence). The CDR3 is 16 amino acids. The CDR3 DNA follows: TGTGCCAGTAGTTTAGAGGGGAGCGGGAGGTTCCATGAGCAGTTCTTC. This encodes CASSLEGSGRFHEQFF.

The J gene is TRBJ1-5, the V gene TRBV27; D is perhaps TRBD1 (6 bases). Trimming took 6 bases from V and 0 from J, leaving 12 bases between them. In germline, CDR1 is MNHEY, CDR2 SMNVEV (reference sequence). The CDR3 contains 15 residues. Here the CDR3 DNA reads TGTGCCAGCAGGGACAGTTTTTATAGCAATCAGCCCCAGCATTTT. Its protein product is CASRDSFYSNQPQHF.

The chain has TRBV11-2 and TRBJ1-6; TRBD1 might be the D (5 bases). The V gene lost 1 base and the J gene lost 5 bases, with 9 bases spanning the gap. There are 15 residues in the CDR3. The germline gives CDR1 SGHAT, CDR2 FQNNGV. The CDR3 here is CASSLGGADNSPLHF. CDR3 DNA: TGTGCCAGCAGCTTAGGCGGGGCCGATAATTCACCCCTCCACTTT.

This chain connects TRBV7-2 to TRBJ2-1; 7 bases fit TRBD2. V shed 5 bases, J shed 14 bases, and the junction held 6 bases outside the gene matches. This CDR3 is 11 amino acids long. Germline V gene lookup returns CDR1 SGHTA and CDR2 FQGNSA. The CDR3 here is CASSDTSVKFF. DNA of the CDR3: TGTGCCAGCAGCGATACTAGCGTCAAGTTCTTC.

The sample holds many counts of this clone. Additional DNA sequences in this sample encode the identical CDR3. The chain is built from TRBV24-1 and TRBJ2-2; no definite D call. The CDR3 has 13 residues. CDR1 and CDR2 from the germline V gene are KGHDR and SFDVKD. V was clipped by 5 bases and J by 4 bases, with 7 bases between them. CDR3 nucleotides: TGTGCCACCAGTGCACTTACCACCGGGGAGCTGTTTTTT. Translated, it gives CATSALTTGELFF.

The chain carries TRBV18 and TRBJ2-5; D possibly corresponds to TRBD1 (6 bases). The CDR3 has 14 residues. V was trimmed by 5 bases and J by 7 bases, leaving 17 bases between them. Germline CDR1 and CDR2: KGHSH and LQKENI. In DNA form, the CDR3 reads TGTGCCAGCTCAACAGGGATGGAGAGGGGGACCCAGTACTTC. Protein product: CASSTGMERGTQYF.

This clone was seen just once. This sequence joins TRBV18 and TRBJ2-5, with a weak D call TRBD2 (5 bases). The ends were cut back, 2 bases at V and 5 bases at J, with 15 bases in the middle. The length of the CDR3 is 15 residues. From germline, CDR1 is KGHSH and CDR2 LQKENI. The CDR3 nucleotides are TGTGCCAGCTCACCAAACCGGGGAAGCCCGGAGACCCAGTACTTC. Protein sequence: CASSPNRGSPETQYF.

The chain recombines TRBV7-8 with TRBJ2-7, with TRBD2 matching 7 bases. Germline V gene data show CDR1 as SGHVS and CDR2 as FQNEAQ. The CDR3 spans 14 residues. Losses at the gene ends were 4 bases for V and 6 bases for J; bases not matched to a gene: 9. This chain's CDR3 is CASSYTVAGVEQYF. In DNA, the CDR3 is TGTGCCAGCAGCTATACCGTGGCGGGAGTCGAGCAGTACTTC.

This chain uses TRBV7-8 with TRBJ1-2; D is possibly TRBD1 (6 bases). Germline CDR1 and CDR2: SGHVS and FQNEAQ. The CDR3 runs to 16 residues. V was shortened by 0 bases and J by 6 bases, with 17 bases between the two germline ends. DNA for the CDR3: TGTGCCAGCAGCTTAGCCGCCGGGACAACCAGACATGGCTACACCTTC. Its translation is CASSLAAGTTRHGYTF.

J is TRBJ2-7 and V is TRBV28; possibly TRBD1 for D (6 bases). Germline-derived CDR1 and CDR2 are MDHEN and SYDVKM. The length of the CDR3 is 12 residues. V was cut by 8 bases and J by 1 base, with 9 bases left in between. CDR3 loop: CASVRGSYEQYF. For the CDR3, the DNA is TGTGCCAGCGTTAGGGGGTCCTACGAGCAGTACTTC.

The DNA for the CDR3 is TGTGCCAGCAGCAAATCCAGGCGGGAGTCCTCCGAGGAGACCCAGTACTTC. It encodes CASSKSRRESSEETQYF. V gene TRBV21-1 combines with J gene TRBJ2-5; the listed D gene, TRBD2, was not tested against the DNA. TRBV21-1 is marked as a pseudogene. The CDR3 loop spans 17 amino acids.

This clone was seen a handful of times. This CDR3 is also generated by other DNA sequences in the sample. V and J are TRBV12-3 or TRBV12-4 and TRBJ2-7; 7 nucleotides align to TRBD1. The ends lost 5 bases at V and 4 bases at J; junction bases unmatched: 2. This CDR3 contains 12 residues. The CDR3 region is CASSRQGYEQYF. The CDR3 nucleotides read TGTGCCAGCAGTCGACAGGGTTACGAGCAGTACTTC.

This chain connects TRBV19 to TRBJ2-2, with D tentatively TRBD1 (5 bases). V gave up 8 bases and J gave up 0 bases, with 13 bases separating them. Germline assignment: CDR1 LNHDA and CDR2 SQIVND (reference sequence). The CDR3 runs to 15 residues. CDR3 sequence reads: CASSTGAANTGELFF. Here the CDR3 DNA reads TGTGCCAGTTCCACAGGAGCCGCGAACACCGGGGAGCTGTTTTTT.